Listed below are T cell receptor beta chains from one sample, sequenced in a study of shared clonotypes between healthy human individuals. The protocol was immunoSEQ multiplex PCR, while the TCRdb copy is restricted to in-frame clones and leaves out a portion. This repertoire shows fewer than 800,000 clones, 92% found once; its top ten account for 24%. Material for sequencing was naive CD8+ T cells sorted from blood. The receptors were gathered from a man aged 30-40 years in good health. Both conserved end residues are part of each CDR3. The D gene is left open where the match is weak. Some rows mark clone size as missing; the rest say once, few, many or name a class of expanded clone.

J gene: TRBJ1-4
V gene: TRBV7-9
clone size: .
D gene: .
CDR3 DNA: TGTGCCAGCAGCTTTGGCGGGGGGGAAAAACTGTTTTTT
CDR3 protein: CASSFGGGEKLFF

J gene: TRBJ2-7
V gene: TRBV5-4
clone size: .
D gene: TRBD2
CDR3 DNA: TGTGCCAGCAGTCTGAGCGGGAGTTTATACGAGCAGTACTTC
CDR3 protein: CASSLSGSLYEQYF

J gene: TRBJ2-7
V gene: TRBV19
clone size: .
D gene: TRBD1
CDR3 DNA: TGTGCCAGTAGTGCGACAGGGGGAGCCTACGAGCAGTACTTC
CDR3 protein: CASSATGGAYEQYF

J gene: TRBJ2-2
V gene: TRBV9
clone size: .
D gene: TRBD2
CDR3 DNA: TGTGCCAGCAGCCCCCGGACTAGCGGGAGGGCCGTAGGCACCGGGGAGCTGTTTTTT
CDR3 protein: CASSPRTSGRAVGTGELFF

J gene: TRBJ2-7
V gene: TRBV7-9
clone size: .
D gene: .
CDR3 DNA: TGTGCCAGCAGCTCCCGCGCCCTTACGATTTTCGAGCAGTACTTC
CDR3 protein: CASSSRALTIFEQYF

J gene: TRBJ2-5
V gene: TRBV9
clone size: .
D gene: .
CDR3 DNA: TGTGCCAGCAGCGTAGCGGCTATTGGGGGCGGGGAGACCCAGTACTTC
CDR3 protein: CASSVAAIGGGETQYF

J gene: TRBJ2-1
V gene: TRBV19
clone size: .
D gene: .
CDR3 DNA: TGTGCCAGTAGTTTCTTCTACAATGAGCAGTTCTTC
CDR3 protein: CASSFFYNEQFF

J gene: TRBJ2-7
V gene: TRBV29-1
clone size: .
D gene: TRBD1
CDR3 DNA: TGCAGCGTTGAAGAGACCGGGACAGGGCCCTACGAGCAGTACTTC
CDR3 protein: CSVEETGTGPYEQYF

J gene: TRBJ2-1
V gene: TRBV6-5
clone size: .
D gene: TRBD2
CDR3 DNA: TGTGCCAGCAGCCGGACTAGCGGGAGCTACAATGAGCAGTTCTTC
CDR3 protein: CASSRTSGSYNEQFF

J gene: TRBJ2-3
V gene: TRBV5-1
clone size: .
D gene: .
CDR3 DNA: TGCGCCAGCAGCCCACTAGAGTCTGATACGCAGTATTTT
CDR3 protein: CASSPLESDTQYF

J gene: TRBJ1-5
V gene: TRBV7-9
clone size: .
D gene: .
CDR3 DNA: TGTGCCAGCAGCTTGGGGTTGGGGCAGCCCCAGCATTTT
CDR3 protein: CASSLGLGQPQHF

J gene: TRBJ2-3
V gene: TRBV7-2
clone size: once
D gene: TRBD2
CDR3 DNA: TGTGCCAGCAGCCCCCCTCGATCTAGCGGGAGGGCCCGGACCGATACGCAGTATTTT
CDR3 protein: CASSPPRSSGRARTDTQYF

J gene: TRBJ1-5
V gene: TRBV6-1
clone size: .
D gene: .
CDR3 DNA: TGTGCCAGCAGTGAAAGGCAGATGAATCAGCCCCAGCATTTT
CDR3 protein: CASSERQMNQPQHF

J gene: TRBJ2-7
V gene: TRBV11-2
clone size: once
D gene: TRBD2
CDR3 DNA: TGTGCCAGCAGAAGTAGCGGGAGTTCCCTAAGCGAGCAGTACTTC
CDR3 protein: CASRSSGSSLSEQYF

J gene: TRBJ2-1
V gene: TRBV19
clone size: .
D gene: .
CDR3 DNA: TGTGCCAGTAGTATAGATTTCGGACTTGGTGAGCAGTTCTTC
CDR3 protein: CASSIDFGLGEQFF

J gene: TRBJ1-2
V gene: TRBV27
clone size: .
D gene: .
CDR3 DNA: TGTGCCAGCAGTCCCTCTCAGGGGACGCTCTCTATCTCCTACACCTTC
CDR3 protein: CASSPSQGTLSISYTF

J gene: TRBJ2-2
V gene: TRBV5-6
clone size: once
D gene: .
CDR3 DNA: TGTGCCAGCAGCCAGCGTTCCAGAGGAAACACCGGGGAGCTGTTTTTT
CDR3 protein: CASSQRSRGNTGELFF

J gene: TRBJ2-5
V gene: TRBV4-3
clone size: few
D gene: TRBD2
CDR3 DNA: TGCGCCAGCAGCCCAAACCTAGCGGGGCTGTTAGGGGAGACCCAGTACTTC
CDR3 protein: CASSPNLAGLLGETQYF

J gene: TRBJ2-3
V gene: TRBV5-5
clone size: .
D gene: .
CDR3 DNA: TGTGCCAGCAGCTTGGCTAGGCCTCGCACAGATACGCAGTATTTT
CDR3 protein: CASSLARPRTDTQYF

J gene: TRBJ2-1
V gene: TRBV5-6
clone size: .
D gene: .
CDR3 DNA: TGTGCCAGCAGCTTGGCCCGGGCCCCGTGGAATGAGCAGTTCTTC
CDR3 protein: CASSLARAPWNEQFF

J gene: TRBJ2-3
V gene: TRBV7-6
clone size: few
D gene: .
CDR3 DNA: TGTGCCAGCAGCTTGGGGACACCTGATACGCAGTATTTT
CDR3 protein: CASSLGTPDTQYF

J gene: TRBJ2-7
V gene: TRBV7-9
clone size: once
D gene: .
CDR3 DNA: TGTGCCAGCAGCTTAGGTCGGGGGACCTACGAGCAGTACTTC
CDR3 protein: CASSLGRGTYEQYF

J gene: TRBJ2-5
V gene: TRBV28
clone size: .
D gene: .
CDR3 DNA: TGTGCCAGCAGTTTACTGGCAACGGGAAGCGGTGAGACCCAGTACTTC
CDR3 protein: CASSLLATGSGETQYF

J gene: TRBJ1-1
V gene: TRBV28
clone size: .
D gene: TRBD1
CDR3 DNA: TGTGCCAGCAGAGGCGACAGGGGTACTGAAGCTTTCTTT
CDR3 protein: CASRGDRGTEAFF

J gene: TRBJ2-7
V gene: TRBV5-1
clone size: .
D gene: .
CDR3 DNA: TGCGCCAGCAGCTTGGGACCTCAGTACTTC
CDR3 protein: CASSLGPQYF

J gene: TRBJ2-7
V gene: TRBV27
clone size: .
D gene: TRBD2
CDR3 DNA: TGTGCCAGCCGAGGTATGGCGGGAGGGCTCCACGAGCAGTACTTC
CDR3 protein: CASRGMAGGLHEQYF

J gene: TRBJ2-7
V gene: TRBV6-1
clone size: .
D gene: TRBD2
CDR3 DNA: TGTGCCAGCAGTGAAGAATCGCGGGAGGTCTACTACGAGCAGTACTTC
CDR3 protein: CASSEESREVYYEQYF

J gene: TRBJ1-4
V gene: TRBV6-4
clone size: .
D gene: TRBD1
CDR3 DNA: TGTGCCAGCAGGGGATTCCGGGACAGCCCTAGGGAAAAACTGTTTTTT
CDR3 protein: CASRGFRDSPREKLFF

J gene: TRBJ2-5
V gene: TRBV11-2
clone size: .
D gene: TRBD2
CDR3 DNA: TGTGCCAGCAGCACACGGACTAGCGGAGACCGAAACCCGACCCAGTACTTC
CDR3 protein: CASSTRTSGDRNPTQYF

J gene: TRBJ2-7
V gene: TRBV16
clone size: .
D gene: TRBD2
CDR3 DNA: TGTGCCAGCAGCCAATCCCGACTAGCGGGAGGAGAGCAGTACTTC
CDR3 protein: CASSQSRLAGGEQYF

J gene: TRBJ1-1
V gene: TRBV9
clone size: .
D gene: TRBD1
CDR3 DNA: TGTGCCAGCAGCGTAGCGGGACAGGGGCATCTTTTTGCTGAAGCTTTCTTT
CDR3 protein: CASSVAGQGHLFAEAFF

J gene: TRBJ2-7
V gene: TRBV30
clone size: once
D gene: .
CDR3 DNA: TGTGCCTGGAGTGGAGGGTACTCCTACGAGCAGTACTTC
CDR3 protein: CAWSGGYSYEQYF

J gene: TRBJ2-5
V gene: TRBV19
clone size: .
D gene: .
CDR3 DNA: TGTGCCAGTAGACCGATAGGCGGGGAGACCCAGTACTTC
CDR3 protein: CASRPIGGETQYF

J gene: TRBJ2-1
V gene: TRBV6-1
clone size: once
D gene: TRBD2
CDR3 DNA: TGTGCCAGCAACCAGCCGGGACTAGGGAATCGTGAGCAGTTCTTC
CDR3 protein: CASNQPGLGNREQFF

J gene: TRBJ2-2
V gene: TRBV7-9
clone size: .
D gene: .
CDR3 DNA: TGTGCCAGCAGTATTCAGGGAACCGGGGAGCTGTTTTTT
CDR3 protein: CASSIQGTGELFF

J gene: TRBJ2-7
V gene: TRBV2
clone size: .
D gene: .
CDR3 DNA: TGTGCCAGCAGTCTAGCCTGGGCCTACGAGCAGTACTTC
CDR3 protein: CASSLAWAYEQYF

J gene: TRBJ2-4
V gene: TRBV5-5
clone size: .
D gene: TRBD1
CDR3 DNA: TGTGCCAGCAGCTACGGGACAGTGCTAGCCAAAAACATTCAGTACTTC
CDR3 protein: CASSYGTVLAKNIQYF

J gene: TRBJ1-2
V gene: TRBV29-1
clone size: once
D gene: .
CDR3 DNA: TGCAGCGTCGTCATGGTCAACTATGGCTACACCTTC
CDR3 protein: CSVVMVNYGYTF

J gene: TRBJ2-7
V gene: TRBV7-7
clone size: .
D gene: .
CDR3 DNA: TGTGCCAGCAGCTTAGCGCCGGGCTACGAGCAGTACTTC
CDR3 protein: CASSLAPGYEQYF

J gene: TRBJ2-7
V gene: TRBV9
clone size: .
D gene: TRBD1
CDR3 DNA: TGTGCCAGCAGCGTAGGAGGGACAGGGGGGAATTCCTACGAGCAGTACTTC
CDR3 protein: CASSVGGTGGNSYEQYF

J gene: TRBJ2-3
V gene: TRBV10-3
clone size: .
D gene: TRBD2
CDR3 DNA: TGTGCCATCAGTGAAGTGCGGGAGGGAAGCACAGATACGCAGTATTTT
CDR3 protein: CAISEVREGSTDTQYF

J gene: TRBJ1-1
V gene: TRBV2
clone size: .
D gene: .
CDR3 DNA: TGTGCCAGCAGTGAAGCAAGCGGAATTGCGAACACTGAAGCTTTCTTT
CDR3 protein: CASSEASGIANTEAFF

J gene: TRBJ2-5
V gene: TRBV27
clone size: .
D gene: TRBD2
CDR3 DNA: TGTGCCAGCAGATATTCGGGACTAGCGGACCAAGAGACCCAGTACTTC
CDR3 protein: CASRYSGLADQETQYF

J gene: TRBJ1-1
V gene: TRBV6-5
clone size: .
D gene: TRBD1
CDR3 DNA: TGTGCCAGCAGGGACAGGGCGACGAACACTGAAGCTTTCTTT
CDR3 protein: CASRDRATNTEAFF

J gene: TRBJ2-3
V gene: TRBV5-5
clone size: .
D gene: .
CDR3 DNA: TGTGCCAGCAGCTTGAACAGCGGCACAGATACGCAGTATTTT
CDR3 protein: CASSLNSGTDTQYF

J gene: TRBJ2-7
V gene: TRBV27
clone size: .
D gene: .
CDR3 DNA: TGTGCCAGCAGTCCCACCGGCGACAGTACCTACGAGCAGTACTTC
CDR3 protein: CASSPTGDSTYEQYF

J gene: TRBJ1-1
V gene: TRBV9
clone size: .
D gene: .
CDR3 DNA: TGTGCCAGCAGGGATAGGGGTGAGAACACTGAAGCTTTCTTT
CDR3 protein: CASRDRGENTEAFF

J gene: TRBJ2-3
V gene: TRBV9
clone size: .
D gene: .
CDR3 DNA: TGTGCCAGCAGCCCCCCTAGGGGGAATACGCAGTATTTT
CDR3 protein: CASSPPRGNTQYF

J gene: TRBJ1-2
V gene: TRBV27
clone size: .
D gene: .
CDR3 DNA: TGTGCCAGCAGTTGGGACCCGGCTAGGGGCTACACCTTC
CDR3 protein: CASSWDPARGYTF

J gene: TRBJ2-5
V gene: TRBV30
clone size: .
D gene: .
CDR3 DNA: TGTGCCTGGAGTGGCGACGGCTGGTACCAAGAGACCCAGTACTTC
CDR3 protein: CAWSGDGWYQETQYF